What follows are 24 T cell receptor beta chains derived from one specimen sequenced in a study of CD8 T cells in Susac syndrome. With random hexamers, reverse transcription was performed on about 0.45 to 1 ug of RNA. TCRdb itself ran the immunoSEQ multiplex PCR reads through MiXCR, one entry per CDR3 protein. The sample consists of 150,000 to 180,000 distinct CDR3 sequences, roughly 94% of them appearing once. Sequencing was carried out using CD8+ T cells from PBMCs. The receptor source for this set is a human donor with multiple sclerosis.

J is TRBJ2-1 and V is TRBV7-9, with 8 bases lining up with TRBD1. Germline CDR1 is SEHNR and CDR2 is FQNEAQ (reference sequence). Unmatched junction bases numbered 6, after V lost 6 bases and J lost 8 bases. The CDR3 contains 13 residues. This CDR3 reads CASRDRDFDEQFF. In nucleotides, the CDR3 is TGTGCCAGCAGGGACAGGGATTTCGATGAGCAGTTCTTC.

The chain carries TRBV9 and TRBJ1-5; D unclear. Trimming removed 1 base at V and 1 base at J, with 9 bases between. Germline V gene data show CDR1 as SGDLS and CDR2 as YYNGEE. CDR3 length: 15 residues. The CDR3 sequence is CASSVSGSSNQPQHF. In DNA, the CDR3 is TGTGCCAGCAGCGTATCCGGTTCCAGCAATCAGCCCCAGCATTTT.

The chain employs TRBV7-9 and TRBJ2-2; weak D call: TRBD2 (5 bases). The CDR3 totals 16 residues. The ends were cut back, 4 bases at V and 5 bases at J, with 17 bases in the middle. Germline-derived CDR1 and CDR2 are SEHNR and FQNEAQ (reference sequence). CDR3 sequence (DNA): TGTGCCAGCAGCTCCGAGCAAACTAGGTCAACCGGGGAGCTGTTTTTT. Its protein product is CASSSEQTRSTGELFF.

The chain links TRBV7-2 to TRBJ2-7; maybe TRBD1 (5 bases). CDR1 SGHTA and CDR2 FQGNSA come from the germline V gene. The CDR3 totals 13 residues. Trimming pared 5 bases from V and 2 bases from J, leaving 10 bases between. CDR3 DNA: TGTGCCAGCAGCCTTCGACAGACCTACGAGCAGTACTTC. Protein sequence: CASSLRQTYEQYF.

The chain couples TRBV6-4 to TRBJ1-1; 8 bases match TRBD1. This CDR3 spans 18 amino acids. V shed 2 bases, J shed 4 bases, and the junction held 15 bases outside the gene matches. Germline V gene data show CDR1 as MRHNA and CDR2 as SNTAGT. The CDR3 sequence is CASSDRRYRGEMGTEAFF. As DNA, the CDR3 is TGTGCCAGCAGTGACAGGCGATACAGGGGGGAAATGGGCACTGAAGCTTTCTTT.

The V call is TRBV29-1, the J call TRBJ1-2, with 12 bases matching TRBD1. Germline CDR1 is SQVTM and CDR2 is ANQGSEA. The length of the CDR3 is 14 residues. V shed 7 bases and J 8 bases; nucleotides not matched to a gene: 11. The CDR3 bases are TGCAGCGCCGAACTGGGACAGGGGGCTCGAGGCTACACCTTC. This gives the protein CSAELGQGARGYTF.

The chain recombines TRBV30 with TRBJ2-1; a possible D gene is TRBD2 (5 bases). CDR3 size: 11 residues. V lost 7 bases and J 10 bases, leaving 14 bases between the germline ends. The germline gives CDR1 GTSNPN, CDR2 SVGIG (reference sequence). CDR3 sequence: CALPRAGEQFF. The CDR3 DNA follows: TGTGCCTTACCTAGGGCGGGCGAGCAGTTCTTC. The entire variable domain, with the rest obtained from reference TRBV30 and TRBJ2-1, is as follows: SQTIHQWPATLVQPVGSPLSLECTVEGTSNPNLYWYRQAAGRGLQLLFYSVGIGQISSEVPQNLSASRPQDRQFILSSKKLLLSDSGFYLCALPRAGEQFFGPGTRLTVL.

DNA of the CDR3: TGTGCCAGCAGCCCAAGTGCGGGGGGGCCCCAAGAGACCCAGTACTTC. This codes for CASSPSAGGPQETQYF. This chain uses TRBV7-8 with TRBJ2-5; 9 bases are shared with TRBD2. V shed 5 bases and J 1 base; nucleotides not matched to a gene: 8. The V gene's germline CDR1 is SGHVS and CDR2 FQNEAQ. The CDR3 covers 16 residues. Using reference TRBV7-8 and TRBJ2-5 for the parts outside the CDR3, the full variable domain is GAGVSQSPRYKVAKRGQDVALRCDPISGHVSLFWYQQALGQGPEFLTYFQNEAQLDKSGLPSDRFFAERPEGSVSTLKIQRTQQEDSAVYLCASSPSAGGPQETQYFGPGTRLLVL.

This rearrangement joins TRBV20-1 to TRBJ2-7, with D possibly matching TRBD1 (5 bases). This CDR3 is built from 15 residues. V lost 0 bases, J lost 2 bases, and 14 bases lay in between. Germline assignment: CDR1 DFQATT and CDR2 SNEGSKA (reference sequence). CDR3 in DNA: TGCAGTGCTAGAGATCGCGAGCAGGGAACCTACGAGCAGTACTTC. Protein product: CSARDREQGTYEQYF.

The chain combines TRBV9 with TRBJ1-2; D perhaps matches TRBD1 (6 bases). V was cut by 4 bases and J by 0 bases, with 10 bases left in between. The germline V gene encodes CDR1 SGDLS and CDR2 YYNGEE. This CDR3 contains 14 residues. CDR3 sequence (DNA): TGTGCCAGCAGCCCGGACAGCTCTAACTATGGCTACACCTTC. It is translated as CASSPDSSNYGYTF. Looking up the rest from reference TRBV9 and TRBJ1-2 gives the full variable domain: DSGVTQTPKHLITATGQRVTLRCSPRSGDLSVYWYQQSLDQGLQFLIQYYNGEERAKGNILERFSAQQFPDLHSELNLSSLELGDSALYFCASSPDSSNYGYTFGSGTRLTVV.

This clonotype appeared a few times. The chain carries TRBV7-9 and TRBJ2-5; D unresolved. V lost 5 bases, J lost 2 bases, and 12 bases lay in between. The germline V gene encodes CDR1 SEHNR and CDR2 FQNEAQ (reference sequence). The CDR3 totals 14 residues. The CDR3: CASSPRTAQETQYF. The DNA for the CDR3 is TGTGCCAGCAGCCCCCGCACAGCACAAGAGACCCAGTACTTC.

The gene calls are TRBV12-3 or TRBV12-4 and TRBJ1-2, with D perhaps matching TRBD1 (6 bases). The CDR3 consists of 11 residues. Trimming stripped 11 bases from V and 6 bases from J, with 13 bases between. CDR3 loop: CAAREGDGYTF. CDR3 DNA: TGTGCCGCCAGGGAGGGGGATGGCTACACCTTC.

The V and J genes are TRBV19 and TRBJ1-1; TRBD1 is a possible D gene (6 bases). The CDR3 extends over 11 amino acids. The V gene's germline CDR1 is LNHDA and CDR2 SQIVND (reference sequence). Trimming shortened V by 9 bases and J by 11 bases, and 16 bases separated the two germline ends. CDR3 in DNA: TGTGCCAGCACTAGGGCAGGGGACGCTTTCTTT. Amino acids: CASTRAGDAFF.

The V call is TRBV29-1, the J call TRBJ2-1; 11 nucleotides line up with TRBD1. Trimming removed 1 base from V and 5 bases from J; junction bases left unmatched: 10. The CDR3 is 17 amino acids. Germline loops: CDR1 SQVTM, CDR2 ANQGSEA. CDR3 sequence (DNA): TGCAGCGTTGAAGCCCTCTTTCCGGGACAGGGGGACAATGAGCAGTTCTTC. Its protein product is CSVEALFPGQGDNEQFF.

A single count supports this clonotype. The rearrangement links TRBV15 to TRBJ1-2, with 8 bases lining up with TRBD1. The V gene end was trimmed by 3 bases and the J gene end by 7 bases; junction bases not matched to a gene: 7. This CDR3 contains 14 residues. Germline V CDR1 and CDR2: LNHNV, YYDKDF (reference sequence). CDR3 loop: CATSSNPGGGGYTF. DNA of the CDR3: TGTGCCACCAGCAGTAACCCAGGGGGCGGTGGCTACACCTTC.

The chain carries TRBV3-1 and TRBJ1-1, with 7 nucleotides matching TRBD1. This CDR3 spans 16 amino acids. Germline trimming cut 2 bases from V and 4 bases from J; bases unmatched to any gene: 10. The germline CDR1 and CDR2 sequences are LGHDT and YNNKEL (reference sequence). The CDR3 is CASSQLPGQGGTEAFF. DNA of the CDR3: TGTGCCAGCAGCCAACTACCCGGGCAGGGGGGCACTGAAGCTTTCTTT.

The V and J genes are TRBV3-1 and TRBJ2-1; 8 nucleotides line up with TRBD1. V lost 4 bases, J lost 9 bases, and 14 bases stayed unmatched. Germline CDR1 reads LGHDT; CDR2 reads YNNKEL (reference sequence). The CDR3 covers 16 residues. The CDR3 loop is CASSPKLGQARGEQFF. The DNA of the CDR3 is TGTGCCAGCAGCCCAAAACTGGGACAGGCGAGGGGTGAGCAGTTCTTC.

J is TRBJ2-5 and V is TRBV9, with 9 bases that match TRBD1. The V gene end was trimmed by 0 bases and the J gene end by 5 bases; junction bases not matched to a gene: 5. In germline, CDR1 is SGDLS, CDR2 YYNGEE. This CDR3 region has 15 residues. This CDR3 reads CASSVAGTGKETQYF. The CDR3 DNA reads as TGTGCCAGCAGCGTAGCTGGGACAGGGAAGGAGACCCAGTACTTC.

This rearrangement joins TRBV12-3 or TRBV12-4 to TRBJ1-1; D is unclear. The CDR3 covers 14 residues. V lost 7 bases to trimming and J lost 6 bases, with 18 bases between them. The CDR3 here is CASNPGLRPAEAFF. CDR3 coding DNA: TGTGCCAGCAACCCGGGCCTACGCCCGGCTGAAGCTTTCTTT.

In the case of this clonotype: One end of the junction does not line up with germline, which may come from a read error. This rearrangement joins TRBV6-1 to TRBJ1-4; 9 bases are a match to TRBD1. This CDR3 spans 11 amino acids. Germline V CDR1 and CDR2: MNHNS, SASEGT. The CDR3 sequence: CASSDRQGGYF. CDR3 DNA: TGTGCCAGCAGTGACAGACAGGGGGGCTATTTT.

CDR3 sequence: CASRGTGGVIQYF. CDR3 nucleotide sequence: TGTGCCAGCAGGGGGACAGGGGGCGTGATTCAGTACTTC. This chain uses TRBV2 with TRBJ2-4, with 12 bases fitting TRBD1. Germline V lookup: CDR1 SNHLY, CDR2 FYNNEI. The CDR3 is 13 amino acids. Trimming at V came to 6 bases and at J to 10 bases, leaving 4 bases not matched to a gene.

This sequence joins TRBV19 and TRBJ2-7; 7 bases match TRBD2. Germline-derived CDR1 and CDR2 are LNHDA and SQIVND (reference sequence). The length of the CDR3 is 13 residues. The V segment lost 5 bases and the J segment 5 bases; nucleotides outside the gene matches: 6. The CDR3: CASSAGVFDEQYF. The CDR3 bases are TGTGCCAGTAGTGCGGGGGTCTTCGACGAGCAGTACTTC.

The chain employs TRBV7-9 and TRBJ2-5; no definite D call. Germline lookup yields CDR1 SEHNR and CDR2 FQNEAQ (reference sequence). CDR3 length: 13 amino acids. Trimming cost V 5 bases and J 5 bases, with 12 bases left between them. The CDR3 here is CASSPPDRETQYF. The CDR3 DNA reads TGTGCCAGCAGCCCCCCTGACCGGGAGACCCAGTACTTC.

V and J are TRBV20-1 and TRBJ1-3; D unresolved. The CDR3 is 16 amino acids. V was shortened by 1 base and J by 2 bases, with 15 bases between the two germline ends. Germline CDR1 DFQATT, CDR2 SNEGSKA (reference sequence). CDR3 DNA sequence: TGCAGTGCTAGAGTTGGAATTAGAGAGACTGGAAACACCATATATTTT. Encoded protein: CSARVGIRETGNTIYF.